This T cell receptor (beta chain) was retrieved from a study of T cell responses to AZD1222 COVID-19 vaccine. Whole-study findings and limits: Reports say nearly half of spike-specific TCRs go after unmutated variant regions.

Method: immunoSEQ multiplex PCR; TCRdb's copy keeps in-frame clones and lacks some. The repertoire holds about 70,000 clones, with around 84% as singletons. Of note for this clone: Antigen: not known.

CDR1 is MNHEY and CDR2 is SVGAGI in the germline V gene. The length of the CDR3 is 15 residues. Trimming shortened V by 6 bases and J by 0 bases, and 12 bases separated the two germline ends. This receptor was taken from an adult in good health. The chain recombines TRBV6-5 with TRBJ1-3; D uncertain. The sequencing used peripheral blood, collected on day 0 of AZD1222 vaccination. The CDR3 DNA sequence: TGTGCCAGCAGCACTGACGGGAGCTCTGGAAACACCATATATTTT. It specifies CASSTDGSSGNTIYF.